The source of this T cell receptor (beta chain) is a study of identical twins. Study-wide results and caveats: Models predicted too little out-of-frame TCR alpha sharing in monozygotic twins. Memory repertoires showed no such pattern, whereas abundant cord blood beta clonotypes carried fewer insertions. Beta out-of-frame sequences displayed a weaker excess of sharing between twins.

Notes on this clonotype: Antigen: not known.

Trimming took 2 bases from V and 5 from J, leaving 20 bases between them. The CDR3 runs to 17 residues. Germline V gene sequence: CDR1 KGHDR, CDR2 SFDVKD. A universal primer binding site was introduced by template switching. The final cDNA contained unique molecular identifiers. TCRdb re-called the 5' RACE reads through MiXCR, storing one row per CDR3 protein. Of a few hundred thousand distinct CDR3 sequences listed, about 16% are singletons. The sample was also reused in another study, on yellow fever vaccine responses in identical twins.

The source material was CD4+ T cells sorted from blood. The genes are TRBV24-1 and TRBJ2-5; TRBD1 or TRBD2 may be the D gene (5 bases each). The TCR comes from a woman aged 18-35 years in good health. This CDR3 reads CATSDSKLGTPGETQYF. In DNA form, the CDR3 reads TGTGCCACCAGTGATTCCAAACTAGGGACCCCGGGTGAGACCCAGTACTTC.